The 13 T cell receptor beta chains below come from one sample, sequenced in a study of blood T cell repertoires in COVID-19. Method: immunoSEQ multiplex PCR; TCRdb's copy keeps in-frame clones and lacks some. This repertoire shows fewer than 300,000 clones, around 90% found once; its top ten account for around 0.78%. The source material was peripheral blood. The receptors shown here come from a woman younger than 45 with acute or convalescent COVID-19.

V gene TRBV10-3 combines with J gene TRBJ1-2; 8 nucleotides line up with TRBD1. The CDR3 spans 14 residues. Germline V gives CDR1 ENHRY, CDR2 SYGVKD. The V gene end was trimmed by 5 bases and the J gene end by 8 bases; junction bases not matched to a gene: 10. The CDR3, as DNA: TGTGCCATCAGTTGGACAGGGAGAAGAGAAGGCTACACCTTC. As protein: CAISWTGRREGYTF.

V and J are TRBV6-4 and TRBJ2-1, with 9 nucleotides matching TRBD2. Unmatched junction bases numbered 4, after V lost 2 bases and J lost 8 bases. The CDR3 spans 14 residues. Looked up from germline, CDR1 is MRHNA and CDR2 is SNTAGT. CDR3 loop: CASSDAGGPDEQFF. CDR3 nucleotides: TGTGCCAGCAGTGACGCGGGAGGGCCCGATGAGCAGTTCTTC.

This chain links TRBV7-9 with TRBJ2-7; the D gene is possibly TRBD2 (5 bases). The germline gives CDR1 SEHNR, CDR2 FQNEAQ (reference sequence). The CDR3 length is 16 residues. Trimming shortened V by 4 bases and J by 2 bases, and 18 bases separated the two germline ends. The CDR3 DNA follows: TGTGCCAGCAGCTCCTCCACTGCCGGCGGGCCCTACGAGCAGTACTTC. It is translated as CASSSSTAGGPYEQYF.

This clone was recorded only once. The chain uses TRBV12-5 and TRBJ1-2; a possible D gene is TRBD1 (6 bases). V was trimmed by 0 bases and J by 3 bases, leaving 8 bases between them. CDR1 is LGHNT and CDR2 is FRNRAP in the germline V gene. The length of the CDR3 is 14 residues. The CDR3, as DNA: TGTGCTAGTGGTTTGGTGAACAGGGACTATGGCTACACCTTC. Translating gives CASGLVNRDYGYTF.

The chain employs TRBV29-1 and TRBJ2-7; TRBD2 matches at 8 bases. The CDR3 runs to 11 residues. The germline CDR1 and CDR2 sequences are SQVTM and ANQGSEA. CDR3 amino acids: CSTGGEYEQYF. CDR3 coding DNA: TGCAGTACCGGGGGGGAATACGAGCAGTACTTC.

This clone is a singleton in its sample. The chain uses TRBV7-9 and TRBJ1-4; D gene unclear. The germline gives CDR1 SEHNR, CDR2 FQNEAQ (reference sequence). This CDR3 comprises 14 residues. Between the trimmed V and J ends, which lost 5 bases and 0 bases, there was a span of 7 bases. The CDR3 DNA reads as TGTGCCAGCAGCAAAATAACAACTAATGAAAAACTGTTTTTT. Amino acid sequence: CASSKITTNEKLFF.

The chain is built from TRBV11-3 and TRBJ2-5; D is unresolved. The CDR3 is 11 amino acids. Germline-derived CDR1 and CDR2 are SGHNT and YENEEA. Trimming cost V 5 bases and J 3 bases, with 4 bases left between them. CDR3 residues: CASSREETQYF. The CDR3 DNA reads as TGTGCCAGCAGCAGAGAAGAGACCCAGTACTTC.

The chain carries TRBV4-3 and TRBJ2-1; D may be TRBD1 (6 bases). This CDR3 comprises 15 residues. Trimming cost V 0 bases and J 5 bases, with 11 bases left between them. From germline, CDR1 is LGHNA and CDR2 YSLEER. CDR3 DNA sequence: TGCGCCAGCAGCCAAGAGGGGGCATACAACAATGAGCAGTTCTTC. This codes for CASSQEGAYNNEQFF.

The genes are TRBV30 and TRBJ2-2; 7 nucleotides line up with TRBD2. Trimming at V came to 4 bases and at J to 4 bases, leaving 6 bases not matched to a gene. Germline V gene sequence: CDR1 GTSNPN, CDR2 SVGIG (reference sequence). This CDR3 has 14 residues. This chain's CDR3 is CAWKGTSVTGELFF. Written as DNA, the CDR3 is TGTGCCTGGAAGGGTACTAGCGTCACCGGGGAGCTGTTTTTT.

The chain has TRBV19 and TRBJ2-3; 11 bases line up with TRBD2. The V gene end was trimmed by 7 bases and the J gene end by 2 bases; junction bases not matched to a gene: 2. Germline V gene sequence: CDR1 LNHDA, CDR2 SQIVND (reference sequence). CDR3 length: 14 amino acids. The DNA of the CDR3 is TGTGCCAGTACGGGACTAGCGGACACAGATACGCAGTATTTT. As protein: CASTGLADTDTQYF.

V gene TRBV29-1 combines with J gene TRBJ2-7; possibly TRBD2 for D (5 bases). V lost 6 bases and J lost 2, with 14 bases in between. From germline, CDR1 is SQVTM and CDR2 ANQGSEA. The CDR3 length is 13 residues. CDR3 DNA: TGCAGCGTAACACGAGGGCAGACCTACGAGCAGTACTTC. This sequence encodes CSVTRGQTYEQYF.

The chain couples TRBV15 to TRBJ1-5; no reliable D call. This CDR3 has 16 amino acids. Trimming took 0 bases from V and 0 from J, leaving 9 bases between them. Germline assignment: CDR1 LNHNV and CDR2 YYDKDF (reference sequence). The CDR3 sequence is CATSRDSVFSNQPQHF. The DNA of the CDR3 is TGTGCCACCAGCAGAGATAGCGTTTTTAGCAATCAGCCCCAGCATTTT.

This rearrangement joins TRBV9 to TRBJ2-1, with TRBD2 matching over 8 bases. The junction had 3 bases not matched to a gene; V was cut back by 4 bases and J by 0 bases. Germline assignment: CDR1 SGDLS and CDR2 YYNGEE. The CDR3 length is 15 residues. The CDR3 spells CASSPSGGSYNEQFF. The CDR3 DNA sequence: TGTGCCAGCAGCCCCAGCGGGGGCTCCTACAATGAGCAGTTCTTC.